These 30 T cell receptor beta chains came from one sample sequenced in a study of cytomegalovirus exposure and HLA in healthy donors. Primers: 60 Vbeta forward and 13 Jbeta reverse. Data came from immunoSEQ multiplex PCR; TCRdb stores just in-frame clones and leaves some out. This sample yields roughly 150,000 clones, of which around 80% are seen a single time; 8% to 10% belongs to the top ten. Sequencing used PBMCs. The receptors come from a male donor in good health and CMV-seropositive.

V is TRBV30 and J is TRBJ1-1; perhaps TRBD1 as D (5 bases). The V end was cut by 1 base, the J end by 1 base, with 10 bases between. The germline CDR1 and CDR2 sequences are GTSNPN and SVGIG (reference sequence). CDR3 length: 14 residues. CDR3 DNA: TGTGCCTGGAGTGCGGGACTCACGAACACTGAAGCTTTCTTT. This codes for CAWSAGLTNTEAFF.

The chain is built from TRBV28 and TRBJ1-3; 7 bases agree with TRBD1. The CDR3 has 16 amino acids. Germline V gene sequence: CDR1 MDHEN, CDR2 SYDVKM. J lost 2 bases, V lost 2 bases, and 6 bases had no gene match. As DNA, the CDR3 is TGTGCCAGCAGTTTAGCCCAGACAGGGACTGGAAACACCATATATTTT. Amino acid sequence: CASSLAQTGTGNTIYF.

V is TRBV10-2 and J is TRBJ2-2; 14 bases line up with TRBD2. The CDR3 has 16 residues. From germline, CDR1 is WSHSY and CDR2 SAAADI. V lost 5 bases, J lost 6 bases, and 5 bases stayed unmatched. The CDR3 bases are TGCGCCAGCAGTCTGACTAGCGGGGGGGCTTCCGGGGAGCTGTTTTTT. This codes for CASSLTSGGASGELFF.

This chain joins TRBV10-1 and TRBJ2-1, with D possibly being TRBD1 (5 bases). Per germline, CDR1 WNHNN and CDR2 SYGVQD (reference sequence). Trimming removed 9 bases from V and 5 bases from J, with 11 bases in between. This CDR3 contains 12 residues. CDR3: CASTGADNEQFF. In DNA, the CDR3 is TGCGCCAGTACTGGGGCCGACAATGAGCAGTTCTTC.

The chain links TRBV6-5 to TRBJ2-5; 9 positions agree with TRBD1. The V and J ends lost 0 bases and 5 bases, in that order; junction bases with no gene match: 4. The CDR3 length is 15 residues. CDR1 and CDR2 (germline): MNHEY, SVGAGI. The CDR3 DNA reads as TGTGCCAGCAGTTACTCTGGACAGGGGACGGAGACCCAGTACTTC. It codes for CASSYSGQGTETQYF.

The chain carries TRBV5-8 and TRBJ1-6; TRBD1 aligns across 9 bases. The CDR3 spans 14 residues. V gave up 2 bases and J gave up 10 bases; unmatched junction bases: 4. CDR1 is SGHTS and CDR2 is YDEGEE in the germline V gene. CDR3 coding DNA: TGTGCCAGCAGCTTACAGGGGGCGGGCTCACCCCTCCACTTT. Its translation: CASSLQGAGSPLHF.

The gene calls are TRBV11-2 and TRBJ1-6; weak D call: TRBD1 (6 bases). The germline V and J ends were trimmed by 1 base and 9 bases, with 10 bases remaining between them. Germline V gene lookup returns CDR1 SGHAT and CDR2 FQNNGV. This CDR3 is built from 14 residues. CDR3 residues: CASSLAGGGSPLHF. The CDR3 DNA follows: TGTGCCAGCAGCTTAGCGGGGGGCGGTTCACCCCTCCACTTT.

This clone was found a few times. The chain combines TRBV10-3 with TRBJ2-7; 9 positions match TRBD1. The CDR3 is 13 residues long. V gave up 7 bases and J gave up 5 bases; unmatched junction bases: 6. Germline assignment: CDR1 ENHRY and CDR2 SYGVKD. The chain's CDR3 is CAITWDRDHEQYF. CDR3 bases: TGTGCCATCACCTGGGACAGGGACCACGAGCAGTACTTC.

This clone was observed a handful of times. J is TRBJ2-2 and V is TRBV5-4; D is perhaps TRBD1 (6 bases). Trimming stripped 1 base from V and 4 bases from J, with 14 bases between. The CDR3 loop spans 16 amino acids. Germline assignment: CDR1 SGHNT and CDR2 YYREEE (reference sequence). The CDR3 DNA reads TGTGCCAGCAGCTTGTGGTCAGGGGCCGGCACCGGGGAGCTGTTTTTT. Its translation: CASSLWSGAGTGELFF.

J is TRBJ1-4 and V is TRBV7-8, with TRBD1 as a possible D gene (5 bases). Trimming left V 1 base short and J 4 bases short, with 10 bases between. CDR1 is SGHVS and CDR2 is FQNEAQ in the germline V gene. The CDR3 runs to 15 residues. Here the CDR3 reads CASSLDRRFNEKLFF. CDR3 in DNA: TGTGCCAGCAGCTTAGACAGGCGCTTTAATGAAAAACTGTTTTTT.

J is TRBJ1-1 and V is TRBV7-6; D perhaps matches TRBD1 (6 bases). CDR3 length: 14 amino acids. Trimming pared 1 base from V and 2 bases from J, leaving 8 bases between. Germline loops: CDR1 SGHVS, CDR2 FNYEAQ. This CDR3 is CASSLGTVNTEAFF. CDR3 DNA: TGTGCCAGCAGCTTAGGGACAGTTAACACTGAAGCTTTCTTT.

This sequence joins TRBV19 and TRBJ1-3; D is unresolved. Germline V lookup: CDR1 LNHDA, CDR2 SQIVND (reference sequence). Between the trimmed V and J ends, which lost 1 base and 0 bases, there was a span of 7 bases. The CDR3 length is 15 residues. The CDR3 sequence is CASSIASASGNTIYF. The CDR3 DNA reads TGTGCCAGTAGTATAGCGAGCGCCTCTGGAAACACCATATATTTT.

The CDR3 protein is CASSDQGGAQETQYF. CDR3 DNA: TGTGCCAGCAGTGACCAGGGAGGGGCCCAAGAGACCCAGTACTTC. This chain joins TRBV2 and TRBJ2-5, with 7 bases fitting TRBD2. This CDR3 has 15 amino acids. The germline V gene has CDR1 SNHLY and CDR2 FYNNEI. The trim removed 3 bases at V and 1 base at J, leaving 5 bases unmatched.

The chain recombines TRBV4-1 with TRBJ2-2, with 14 bases lining up with TRBD2. The trim removed 5 bases at V and 4 bases at J, leaving 3 bases unmatched. The CDR3 has 16 amino acids. The germline gives CDR1 MGHRA, CDR2 YSYEKL. The CDR3 is CASSFGTSGSTGELFF. The DNA for the CDR3 is TGCGCCAGCAGCTTCGGGACTAGCGGGAGCACCGGGGAGCTGTTTTTT.

V usage is TRBV9 and J usage is TRBJ1-1; D might be TRBD1 (6 bases). V lost 4 bases and J 3 bases, leaving 19 bases between the germline ends. The CDR3 has 16 residues. Germline assignment: CDR1 SGDLS and CDR2 YYNGEE. Here the CDR3 DNA reads TGTGCCAGCAGCTCGGGCGGGGGGCCGGGGGACACTGAAGCTTTCTTT. This encodes CASSSGGGPGDTEAFF.

The sample holds a few counts of this clone. This rearrangement joins TRBV5-1 to TRBJ2-5, with D possibly TRBD2 on 6 matching bases. Looked up from germline, CDR1 is SGHRS and CDR2 is YFSETQ. V was shortened by 4 bases and J by 2 bases, with 18 bases between the two germline ends. The length of the CDR3 is 16 residues. CDR3 protein: CASSLGGGGSQETQYF. CDR3 DNA: TGCGCCAGCAGCCTGGGGGGTGGTGGGAGTCAAGAGACCCAGTACTTC. Variable domain in full (rest from reference TRBV5-1 and TRBJ2-5): KAGVTQTPRYLIKTRGQQVTLSCSPISGHRSVSWYQQTPGQGLQFLFEYFSETQRNKGNFPGRFSGRQFSNSRSEMNVSTLELGDSALYLCASSLGGGGSQETQYFGPGTRLLVL.

The chain uses TRBV30 and TRBJ1-2; D is uncertain. The length of the CDR3 is 13 residues. The V end lost 5 bases, the J end lost 4 bases, and 14 bases lay between the germline ends. CDR1 is GTSNPN, CDR2 SVGIG, per germline (reference sequence). DNA of the CDR3: TGTGCCTGGGGAACAGCCTTTGGCTATGGCTACACCTTC. It translates to CAWGTAFGYGYTF.

The J gene is TRBJ1-6, the V gene TRBV14; the D is unclear. The CDR3 is made up of 13 amino acids. Trimming stripped 1 base from V and 14 bases from J, with 12 bases between. Looked up from germline, CDR1 is SGHDN and CDR2 is FVKESK. CDR3 amino acids: CASSQVAPPTLHF. The DNA for the CDR3 is TGTGCCAGCAGCCAAGTGGCACCTCCCACCCTCCACTTT.

The chain links TRBV5-6 to TRBJ1-1, with no clear D. Per germline, CDR1 SGHDT and CDR2 YYEEEE. The CDR3 covers 14 residues. Trimming removed 3 bases at V and 2 bases at J, with 11 bases between. This CDR3 reads CASSSREPNTEAFF. The CDR3 DNA is TGTGCCAGCAGCTCACGGGAGCCCAACACTGAAGCTTTCTTT.

The V call is TRBV4-3, the J call TRBJ1-2; the match to TRBD1 covers 7 bases. In germline, CDR1 is LGHNA, CDR2 YSLEER. The CDR3 covers 17 residues. V dropped 6 bases and J dropped 8; count of bases not matched to a gene: 21. The DNA of the CDR3 is TGCGCCAGCAGTTCGGTACCCGTGGGACAGATTTCCCAGGGCTACACCTTC. Translated, it gives CASSSVPVGQISQGYTF.

This clone has just one count. The chain links TRBV5-4 to TRBJ1-1; TRBD1 agrees at 11 bases. The V segment lost 5 bases and the J segment 4 bases; nucleotides outside the gene matches: 10. Germline CDR1 SGHNT, CDR2 YYREEE (reference sequence). The CDR3 sequence is 16 residues long. The CDR3 DNA follows: TGTGCCAGCAGTGGACAGGGGGCGATAAGAATCACTGAAGCTTTCTTT. Translation: CASSGQGAIRITEAFF.

This chain uses TRBV30 with TRBJ2-6; D may be TRBD1 (6 bases). V was shortened by 2 bases and J by 1 base, with 18 bases between the two germline ends. Germline CDR1 is GTSNPN and CDR2 is SVGIG (reference sequence). The CDR3 spans 18 residues. The CDR3 sequence: CAWSPRRGHRSGANVLTF. In DNA form, the CDR3 reads TGTGCCTGGAGTCCTCGTAGGGGACACAGATCTGGGGCCAACGTCCTGACTTTC.

This chain joins TRBV19 and TRBJ2-7; 8 bases map to TRBD2. CDR1 is LNHDA, CDR2 SQIVND, per germline (reference sequence). There are 12 residues in the CDR3. V lost 6 bases and J lost 4; bases outside the gene matches: 2. The CDR3 region is CASSGRDYEQYF. In DNA form, the CDR3 reads TGTGCCAGTAGCGGGAGGGATTACGAGCAGTACTTC.

The chain carries TRBV13 and TRBJ2-5; 7 bases align to TRBD1. Trimming cost V 5 bases and J 5 bases; bases outside gene matches: 8. The CDR3 sequence is 14 residues long. Germline-derived CDR1 and CDR2 are PRHDT and FYEKMQ (reference sequence). DNA for the CDR3: TGTGCCAGCAGCGGAACCGGGACAGCTGAGACCCAGTACTTC. This translates into CASSGTGTAETQYF.

The chain combines TRBV6-6 with TRBJ1-5; 7 bases match TRBD1. Germline V gene lookup returns CDR1 MNHNY and CDR2 SVGAGI (reference sequence). V shed 8 bases, J shed 8 bases, and the junction held 15 bases outside the gene matches. The length of the CDR3 is 15 residues. CDR3 protein: CASHGTTQGKEPQHF. CDR3 nucleotide sequence: TGTGCCAGCCATGGGACAACACAGGGGAAGGAGCCCCAGCATTTT.

This clone came up a few times. The chain has TRBV5-4 and TRBJ1-1; 8 positions agree with TRBD1. CDR3 size: 13 residues. V was clipped by 0 bases and J by 8 bases; unmatched bases: 3. Per the germline V gene, CDR1 is SGHNT and CDR2 is YYREEE (reference sequence). CDR3 protein: CASSLGGTGEAFF. DNA for the CDR3: TGTGCCAGCAGCTTGGGGGGGACAGGCGAAGCTTTCTTT.

This clone was found a few times. This rearrangement joins TRBV5-4 to TRBJ1-2; 8 bases align to TRBD1. The V and J ends lost 4 bases and 4 bases, in that order; junction bases with no gene match: 9. This CDR3 region has 15 residues. Germline V lookup: CDR1 SGHNT, CDR2 YYREEE (reference sequence). This chain's CDR3 is CASSLQGALGYGYTF. CDR3 in DNA: TGTGCCAGCAGCCTTCAGGGGGCTTTGGGCTATGGCTACACCTTC.

This clone came up a few times. V gene TRBV11-3 combines with J gene TRBJ2-3; 9 nucleotides agree with TRBD1. Per the germline V gene, CDR1 is SGHNT and CDR2 is YENEEA. This CDR3 has 15 amino acids. J gave up 2 bases and V 4 bases, and 4 bases lay outside the gene matches. The DNA of the CDR3 is TGTGCCAGCAGCTCCGGGACAGGGACCACAGATACGCAGTATTTT. It codes for CASSSGTGTTDTQYF.

This clone was detected a few times. This sequence joins TRBV6-6 and TRBJ2-3, with 7 bases matching TRBD1. Germline V gene lookup returns CDR1 MNHNY and CDR2 SVGAGI (reference sequence). The CDR3 totals 15 residues. The junction had 8 bases not matched to a gene; V was cut back by 2 bases and J by 6 bases. DNA of the CDR3: TGTGCCAGCAGTTACAAGACACGAGGGGGCGATACGCAGTATTTT. Protein sequence: CASSYKTRGGDTQYF.

The V gene is TRBV19, the J gene TRBJ2-7, with unresolved D. Germline V gives CDR1 LNHDA, CDR2 SQIVND (reference sequence). Trimming left V 5 bases short and J 3 bases short, with 5 bases between. The CDR3 length is 11 residues. Here the CDR3 reads CASSHSYEQYF. The CDR3 DNA is TGTGCCAGTAGTCACAGCTACGAGCAGTACTTC.